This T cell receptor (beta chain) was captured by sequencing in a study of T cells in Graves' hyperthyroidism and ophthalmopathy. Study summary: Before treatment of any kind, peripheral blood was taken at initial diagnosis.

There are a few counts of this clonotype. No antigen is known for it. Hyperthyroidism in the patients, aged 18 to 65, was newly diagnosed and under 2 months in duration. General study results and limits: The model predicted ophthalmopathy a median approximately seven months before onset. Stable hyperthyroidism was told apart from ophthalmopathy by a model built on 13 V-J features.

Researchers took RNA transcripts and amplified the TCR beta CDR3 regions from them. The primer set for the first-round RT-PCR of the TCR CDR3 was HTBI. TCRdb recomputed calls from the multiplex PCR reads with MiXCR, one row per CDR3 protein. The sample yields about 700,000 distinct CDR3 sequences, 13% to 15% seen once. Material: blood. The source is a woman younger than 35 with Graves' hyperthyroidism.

The CDR3 DNA sequence: TGTGCCAGCAGTTCCAAGTGGCCACAGTTGAGCTCCTACGAGCAGTACTTC. Translated, it gives CASSSKWPQLSSYEQYF. The chain couples TRBV3-1 to TRBJ2-7; D gene uncertain. CDR1 and CDR2 from the germline V gene are LGHDT and YNNKEL (reference sequence). V lost 6 bases to trimming and J lost 0 bases, with 21 bases between them. The CDR3 contains 17 residues.